The 21 T cell receptor beta chains given below trace back to one sample, sequenced in a study of blood T cell repertoires in COVID-19 (dated by TCRdb to 2020 to 2022). Library method: the immunoSEQ multiplex PCR assay. TCRdb holds this immuneACCESS table with in-frame rearrangements only. Some clones are missing; in checked studies, unresolved V genes explain under half, and the rest has no known cause. Across this sample there are 190,000 or so clones, with around 80% seen only once. The ten largest account for approximately 12% of the sample. Material for sequencing was peripheral blood. The source is a woman older than 75 with COVID-19, enrolled during active disease.

This rearrangement joins TRBV28 to TRBJ1-5, with 8 nucleotides matching TRBD1. V lost 5 bases and J lost 5; bases outside the gene matches: 8. Per the germline V gene, CDR1 is MDHEN and CDR2 is SYDVKM. This CDR3 has 15 residues. The CDR3 DNA sequence: TGTGCCAGCAGTGCAAGACAGGGGATCGATCAGCCCCAGCATTTT. This codes for CASSARQGIDQPQHF.

This clone was seen a handful of times. The rearrangement links TRBV5-1 to TRBJ2-3; 7 nucleotides agree with TRBD2. Germline V CDR1 and CDR2: SGHRS, YFSETQ. CDR3 length: 16 residues. Unmatched junction bases numbered 8, after V lost 4 bases and J lost 0 bases. CDR3 residues: CASSRGVGGSTDTQYF. As DNA, the CDR3 is TGCGCCAGCAGCCGCGGGGTGGGAGGGAGCACAGATACGCAGTATTTT.

The J gene is TRBJ1-2, the V gene TRBV15; D perhaps matches TRBD1 (5 bases). The CDR3 covers 14 residues. Germline V lookup: CDR1 LNHNV, CDR2 YYDKDF (reference sequence). Trimming cost V 1 base and J 3 bases, with 9 bases left between them. CDR3 nucleotides: TGTGCCACCAGCAGAGGGGGCGGTTACTATGGCTACACCTTC. Its protein product is CATSRGGGYYGYTF. The variable domain in full, with the rest retrieved from reference TRBV15 and TRBJ1-2, is DAMVIQNPRYQVTQFGKPVTLSCSQTLNHNVMYWYQQKSSQAPKLLFHYYDKDFNNEADTPDNFQSRRPNTSFCFLDIRSPGLGDTAMYLCATSRGGGYYGYTFGSGTRLTVV.

This rearrangement joins TRBV5-8 to TRBJ2-7; D is possibly TRBD1 (7 bases). V gave up 2 bases and J gave up 7 bases, with 19 bases separating them. The CDR3 covers 15 residues. CDR1 SGHTS and CDR2 YDEGEE come from the germline V gene. The CDR3 spells CASSFQQGFGGEQYF. CDR3 sequence (DNA): TGTGCCAGCAGCTTCCAACAGGGGTTTGGGGGGGAGCAGTACTTC. Together with reference TRBV5-8 and TRBJ2-7, the CDR3 gives the full variable domain: EAGVTQSPTHLIKTRGQQATLRCSPISGHTSVYWYQQALGLGLQFLLWYDEGEERNRGNFPPRFSGRQFPNYSSELNVNALELEDSALYLCASSFQQGFGGEQYFGPGTRLTVT.

V is TRBV3-1 (or the pseudogene TRBV3-2) and J is TRBJ2-2; possibly TRBD2 for D (6 bases). V lost 1 base and J lost 4, with 7 bases in between. The CDR3 is 14 amino acids. Per the germline V gene, CDR1 is LGHDT and CDR2 is YNNKEL (reference sequence). In DNA, the CDR3 is TGTGCCAGCAGCCAAGTCGGGGGCACCGGGGAGCTGTTTTTT. This encodes CASSQVGGTGELFF.

The V gene is TRBV7-2, the J gene TRBJ2-7; 8 bases match TRBD1. The ends lost 9 bases at V and 9 bases at J; junction bases unmatched: 19. CDR1 and CDR2 from the germline V gene are SGHTA and FQGNSA. CDR3 length equals 15 residues. The CDR3 region is CARRPPTGVPARQYF. The CDR3 DNA is TGTGCCAGAAGACCCCCGACAGGGGTGCCAGCGCGGCAGTACTTC.

The chain is built from TRBV3-1 (or the pseudogene TRBV3-2) and TRBJ2-7; 12 positions match TRBD1. CDR3 size: 15 residues. With 3 bases clipped from V and 3 bases from J, the junction kept 3 bases outside the gene matches. Per germline, CDR1 LGHDT and CDR2 YNNKEL (reference sequence). DNA of the CDR3: TGTGCCAGCAGCCAGGGACAGGGGGCGGTCTACGAGCAGTACTTC. Translated: CASSQGQGAVYEQYF.

The table lists this clone with a few counts. V is TRBV30 and J is TRBJ1-6; no clear D gene. V lost 3 bases and J lost 8, with 14 bases in between. Germline values: CDR1 GTSNPN, CDR2 SVGIG (reference sequence). The CDR3 is made up of 14 amino acids. In DNA, the CDR3 is TGTGCCTGGAGGTATCAGTCCGCTCATTCACCCCTCCACTTT. Amino acids: CAWRYQSAHSPLHF.

This chain uses TRBV19 with TRBJ2-4; possible D gene TRBD1, 5 bases. V gave up 3 bases and J gave up 6 bases, with 12 bases separating them. Germline-derived CDR1 and CDR2 are LNHDA and SQIVND (reference sequence). CDR3 size: 14 residues. The CDR3 DNA reads as TGTGCCAGTAGTATCCAAGGCAGGGCAAACATTCAGTACTTC. Translated, it gives CASSIQGRANIQYF.

The chain has TRBV5-5 and TRBJ2-7; TRBD2 agrees at 9 bases. J was trimmed by 1 base and V by 8 bases; bases with no gene match: 7. Germline values: CDR1 SGHKS, CDR2 YYEKEE (reference sequence). This CDR3 comprises 14 residues. CDR3 bases: TGTGCCAGTGCGGGAGGGCCGATTTCCTACGAGCAGTACTTC. It yields the protein CASAGGPISYEQYF.

The chain carries TRBV24-1 and TRBJ2-1; 8 bases agree with TRBD1. This CDR3 region has 15 residues. With V trimmed by 3 bases and J by 4 bases, 4 bases remained unmatched. The germline V gene has CDR1 KGHDR and CDR2 SFDVKD. This chain's CDR3 is CATSDQDRGYNEQFF. The DNA of the CDR3 is TGTGCCACCAGTGATCAAGACAGGGGATACAATGAGCAGTTCTTC.

The V and J genes are TRBV19 and TRBJ1-5; D uncertain. The CDR3 length is 13 residues. V lost 1 base and J lost 7, with 8 bases in between. Germline lookup yields CDR1 LNHDA and CDR2 SQIVND (reference sequence). The CDR3 is CASSIGLVQPQHF. The CDR3 DNA reads as TGTGCCAGTAGTATAGGGCTGGTGCAGCCCCAGCATTTT.

In nucleotides, the CDR3 is TGTGCCAGCTCACCACCAATGGAATGGCGGGAGGGATACTACGAGCAGTACTTC. Translating gives CASSPPMEWREGYYEQYF. The V and J genes are TRBV18 and TRBJ2-7; 9 bases map to TRBD2. Germline loops: CDR1 KGHSH, CDR2 LQKENI. CDR3 length equals 18 residues. The ends lost 0 bases at V and 3 bases at J; junction bases unmatched: 12.

The chain carries TRBV5-4 and TRBJ2-1; 13 nucleotides match TRBD2. Trimming cost V 2 bases and J 8 bases; bases outside gene matches: 4. CDR1 SGHNT and CDR2 YYREEE come from the germline V gene (reference sequence). The CDR3 runs to 15 residues. Here the CDR3 DNA reads TGTGCCAGCAGCTTTGGACTAGCGGGAGAGGATGAGCAGTTCTTC. Protein sequence: CASSFGLAGEDEQFF.

This clone was found a few times. The chain uses TRBV10-3 and TRBJ1-1, with TRBD1 identical over 7 bases. With V trimmed by 1 base and J by 3 bases, 2 bases remained unmatched. Germline lookup yields CDR1 ENHRY and CDR2 SYGVKD. CDR3 length equals 14 residues. The CDR3 DNA follows: TGTGCCATCAGTGAGTTCGGGACAGACACTGAAGCTTTCTTT. It translates to CAISEFGTDTEAFF.

This chain joins TRBV18 and TRBJ2-7; TRBD1 matches at 8 bases. The J segment lost 3 bases and the V segment lost 4 bases, leaving 5 bases of the junction unmatched. There are 14 residues in the CDR3. Germline assignment: CDR1 KGHSH and CDR2 LQKENI. The CDR3 nucleotides read TGTGCCAGCTCACTAGGACAGGGATACTACGAGCAGTACTTC. Translating gives CASSLGQGYYEQYF. Together with reference TRBV18 and TRBJ2-7, the CDR3 gives the full variable domain: NAGVMQNPRHLVRRRGQEARLRCSPMKGHSHVYWYRQLPEEGLKFMVYLQKENIIDESGMPKERFSAEFPKEGPSILRIQQVVRGDSAAYFCASSLGQGYYEQYFGPGTRLTVT.

This clone was seen a single time. The CDR3 DNA is TGTGCCAGTAGTATCAGACAGGGGAAGACCGGGGAGCTGTTTTTT. This translates into CASSIRQGKTGELFF. This chain uses TRBV19 with TRBJ2-2, with TRBD1 matching 8 bases. With V trimmed by 3 bases and J by 5 bases, 5 bases remained unmatched. Per the germline V gene, CDR1 is LNHDA and CDR2 is SQIVND (reference sequence). CDR3 length: 15 residues.

The genes are TRBV7-8 and TRBJ1-4; D might be TRBD1 (5 bases). Deletions cut 6 bases from V and 3 bases from J, with 14 bases between. The CDR3 covers 15 residues. CDR1 is SGHVS and CDR2 is FQNEAQ in the germline V gene. CDR3 in amino acids: CASRNVGAANEKLFF. In DNA form, the CDR3 reads TGTGCCAGCAGGAACGTTGGGGCTGCTAATGAAAAACTGTTTTTT. Full variable domain (rest looked up from reference TRBV7-8 and TRBJ1-4): GAGVSQSPRYKVAKRGQDVALRCDPISGHVSLFWYQQALGQGPEFLTYFQNEAQLDKSGLPSDRFFAERPEGSVSTLKIQRTQQEDSAVYLCASRNVGAANEKLFFGSGTQLSVL.

J is TRBJ1-1 and V is TRBV19; tentatively, D is TRBD1 (6 bases). CDR1 is LNHDA and CDR2 is SQIVND in the germline V gene (reference sequence). The CDR3 consists of 17 residues. V lost 4 bases to trimming and J lost 1 base, with 19 bases between them. The CDR3 nucleotides read TGTGCCAGTAGTACCATGACAGGATTCGATGGGAACACTGAAGCTTTCTTT. Translation: CASSTMTGFDGNTEAFF.

V and J are TRBV5-1 and TRBJ2-1; perhaps TRBD1 as D (5 bases). The V end was cut by 7 bases, the J end by 12 bases, with 20 bases between. The CDR3 contains 13 residues. Germline CDR1 and CDR2: SGHRS and YFSETQ. The CDR3 DNA reads as TGCGCCAGCGGATCCGGATCCCAAGGGGTGCAGTTCTTC. Its translation is CASGSGSQGVQFF.

This clone showed up just a few times. The rearrangement links TRBV13 to TRBJ2-7; 9 bases fit TRBD1. J was trimmed by 0 bases and V by 3 bases; bases with no gene match: 3. CDR1 PRHDT and CDR2 FYEKMQ come from the germline V gene (reference sequence). CDR3 size: 15 residues. The CDR3 protein is CASSLTGGGSYEQYF. CDR3 DNA sequence: TGTGCCAGCAGCTTGACAGGGGGAGGCTCCTACGAGCAGTACTTC. Together with reference TRBV13 and TRBJ2-7, the CDR3 gives the full variable domain: AAGVIQSPRHLIKEKRETATLKCYPIPRHDTVYWYQQGPGQDPQFLISFYEKMQSDKGSIPDRFSAQQFSDYHSELNMSSLELGDSALYFCASSLTGGGSYEQYFGPGTRLTVT.